A single sample is the source of the 30 T cell receptor beta chains below, sequenced in a study of blood T cells in healthy people across ages. PCR was performed a second time for about 7 to 12 cycles using a sample-barcoded 5' primer and a J-beta primer mix. TCRdb reprocessed the 5' RACE reads with MiXCR, giving one entry per CDR3 protein. The data show approximately 800,000 distinct CDR3 sequences, about 56% seen once. The sequencing input was blood. The receptors stem from a man between 40 and 49 years old in good health.

This clonotype has just one count. The chain couples TRBV29-1 to TRBJ1-2; tentatively, D is TRBD1 (6 bases). The CDR3 length is 14 residues. Trimming cost V 7 bases and J 8 bases, with 23 bases left between them. Germline CDR1 SQVTM, CDR2 ANQGSEA. Written as DNA, the CDR3 is TGCAGCGCCAACCAGGAGGGGGTCGGCGGAGGCTACACCTTC. It encodes CSANQEGVGGGYTF. Full variable domain (outside the CDR3, taken from reference TRBV29-1 and TRBJ1-2): SAVISQKPSRDICQRGTSLTIQCQVDSQVTMMFWYRQQPGQSLTLIATANQGSEATYESGFVIDKFPISRPNLTFSTLTVSNMSPEDSSIYLCSANQEGVGGGYTFGSGTRLTVV.

As regards this clonotype: Relative to the germline gene, one junction end is altered; a read error may explain this. The rearrangement uses TRBV20-1 and TRBJ2-3; 12 bases are shared with TRBD2. The CDR3 spans 15 residues. CDR1 and CDR2 (germline): DFQATT, SNEGSKA (reference sequence). Here the CDR3 reads CSAGLAGRPTDAQYF. The CDR3 DNA reads TGCAGTGCTGGACTAGCGGGGAGACCCACAGATGCGCAGTATTTT.

The gene calls are TRBV4-3 and TRBJ2-1; perhaps TRBD2 as D (6 bases). Germline V gives CDR1 LGHNA, CDR2 YSLEER. V lost 2 bases to trimming and J lost 10 bases, with 21 bases between them. The CDR3 runs 16 residues. The chain's CDR3 is CASSQRWGGRREEQFF. In DNA, the CDR3 is TGCGCCAGCAGCCAAAGGTGGGGAGGACGCAGGGAGGAGCAGTTCTTC.

The chain employs TRBV7-9 and TRBJ2-1; 10 bases line up with TRBD2. The J segment lost 4 bases and the V segment lost 6 bases, leaving 3 bases of the junction unmatched. Looked up from germline, CDR1 is SEHNR and CDR2 is FQNEAQ (reference sequence). The CDR3 length is 14 residues. CDR3 sequence: CASRLAGPYNEQFF. Here the CDR3 DNA reads TGTGCCAGCAGACTAGCGGGACCGTACAATGAGCAGTTCTTC.

The chain employs TRBV7-3 and TRBJ1-2; D remains unclear. The germline V gene has CDR1 SGHTA and CDR2 FQGTGA. This CDR3 contains 15 residues. Trimming cost V 5 bases and J 1 base, with 14 bases left between them. CDR3 region: CASSPSAGDNYGYTF. Written as DNA, the CDR3 is TGTGCCAGCAGCCCATCCGCAGGCGATAACTATGGCTACACCTTC.

This clonotype was counted a few times. CDR3 residues: CASSPRIYTDTQYF. CDR3 DNA: TGCGCCAGCAGCCCTCGGATCTACACAGATACGCAGTATTTT. The chain links TRBV4-1 to TRBJ2-3; D unresolved. V was cut by 4 bases and J by 2 bases, with 10 bases left in between. The CDR3 is made up of 14 amino acids. Per the germline V gene, CDR1 is MGHRA and CDR2 is YSYEKL.

The J gene is TRBJ2-5, the V gene TRBV12-3 or TRBV12-4; TRBD1 might be the D (6 bases). The V end lost 7 bases, the J end lost 4 bases, and 13 bases lay between the germline ends. CDR3 size: 13 residues. CDR3 DNA sequence: TGTGCCAGCACCGACAGGAGAAGAGAGACCCAGTACTTC. This sequence encodes CASTDRRRETQYF.

The V and J genes are TRBV5-1 and TRBJ2-4; 13 nucleotides line up with TRBD2. TRBJ2-7 matches the DNA end more closely, so the J call is doubtful. Germline CDR1 is SGHRS and CDR2 is YFSETQ. This CDR3 spans 23 amino acids. CDR3 region: CANPDTHSFPGTSGIKGSYEQYF. The CDR3 DNA is TGCGCCAACCCAGACACCCATTCCTTCCCCGGGACTAGCGGGATCAAGGGCTCCTACGAGCAGTACTTC.

The chain couples TRBV6-1 to TRBJ2-7; D is perhaps TRBD1 (6 bases). Germline V gene lookup returns CDR1 MNHNS and CDR2 SASEGT. This CDR3 has 13 residues. V was cut by 6 bases and J by 4 bases, with 13 bases left in between. The CDR3 protein is CASSRTERYEQYF. The CDR3 region has the DNA TGTGCCAGCAGCCGGACAGAGCGATACGAGCAGTACTTC.

This chain connects TRBV14 to TRBJ2-7; either TRBD1 or TRBD2 may fit D (6 bases each). The length of the CDR3 is 17 residues. Germline CDR1 and CDR2: SGHDN and FVKESK. V was cut by 3 bases and J by 1 base, with 19 bases left in between. CDR3 in amino acids: CASSHSRVGGRSYEQYF. DNA of the CDR3: TGTGCCAGCAGCCACAGTCGTGTGGGGGGCAGGTCCTACGAGCAGTACTTC.

The chain has TRBV10-3 and TRBJ2-7; 9 bases are a match to TRBD1. V was pared by 0 bases and J by 2 bases, with 8 bases of the junction left unmatched. Germline lookup yields CDR1 ENHRY and CDR2 SYGVKD. The CDR3 runs to 17 residues. As DNA, the CDR3 is TGTGCCATCAGTGAGTCCCTACCGGGACAGGGCACCTACGAGCAGTACTTC. It yields the protein CAISESLPGQGTYEQYF.

V and J are TRBV7-2 and TRBJ2-5; 7 nucleotides align to TRBD1. Trimming removed 5 bases from V and 0 bases from J; junction bases left unmatched: 3. Germline CDR1 SGHTA, CDR2 FQGNSA. The CDR3 is 14 residues long. The DNA for the CDR3 is TGTGCCAGCAGCCGCAGGGGGTACCAAGAGACCCAGTACTTC. Its protein product is CASSRRGYQETQYF.

The rearrangement joins TRBV12-3 or TRBV12-4 to TRBJ1-5, with D uncertain. Deletions cut 9 bases from V and 6 bases from J, with 21 bases between. The CDR3 length is 15 residues. The CDR3 sequence: CASSQSNLLGQPQHF. The CDR3 DNA sequence: TGTGCCAGTAGTCAAAGCAACCTGTTGGGTCAGCCCCAGCATTTT.

This clonotype showed up just a few times. The chain couples TRBV29-1 to TRBJ2-1, with D uncertain. Trimming left V 8 bases short and J 2 bases short, with 10 bases between. The CDR3 is made up of 12 amino acids. Germline V gives CDR1 SQVTM, CDR2 ANQGSEA. CDR3: CSCSPTYNEQFF. The CDR3 DNA follows: TGCAGCTGTTCCCCAACCTACAATGAGCAGTTCTTC.

The chain carries TRBV11-2 and TRBJ2-7, with a tentative D call TRBD2 (6 bases). Deletions cut 10 bases from V and 4 bases from J, with 14 bases between. Germline V CDR1 and CDR2: SGHAT, FQNNGV. The CDR3 has 12 residues. CDR3 DNA sequence: TGTGCCACTTCGGCGGGGAAATACGAGCAGTACTTC. It translates to CATSAGKYEQYF.

The sample holds many counts of this clonotype. The chain has TRBV29-1 and TRBJ2-4, with 7 bases fitting TRBD2. CDR3 length equals 16 residues. Germline lookup yields CDR1 SQVTM and CDR2 ANQGSEA. V was clipped by 7 bases and J by 1 base; unmatched bases: 13. Written as DNA, the CDR3 is TGCAGCGCCAAATCGGGGAGGGACGGTGCCAAAAACATTCAGTACTTC. It translates to CSAKSGRDGAKNIQYF. Variable domain in full (rest from reference TRBV29-1 and TRBJ2-4): SAVISQKPSRDICQRGTSLTIQCQVDSQVTMMFWYRQQPGQSLTLIATANQGSEATYESGFVIDKFPISRPNLTFSTLTVSNMSPEDSSIYLCSAKSGRDGAKNIQYFGAGTRLSVL.

This clonotype was seen more than once but under ten times. The chain uses TRBV7-2 and TRBJ2-4, with no clear D. CDR3 length: 11 residues. V lost 6 bases and J lost 5, with 5 bases in between. Germline CDR1 and CDR2: SGHTA and FQGNSA. As DNA, the CDR3 is TGTGCCAGCAGGGGTCAAAACATTCAGTACTTC. Its translation: CASRGQNIQYF.

This clonotype occurred a few times. The rearrangement uses TRBV29-1 and TRBJ2-5; possibly TRBD1 for D (5 bases). Germline CDR1 is SQVTM and CDR2 is ANQGSEA. Trimming stripped 7 bases from V and 1 base from J, with 13 bases between. The CDR3 is 13 residues long. Here the CDR3 DNA reads TGCAGCGCAGACGCAGGGCGCCAAGAGACCCAGTACTTC. This codes for CSADAGRQETQYF.

The chain has TRBV2 and TRBJ2-3; TRBD2 agrees at 8 bases. The V and J ends lost 6 bases and 4 bases, in that order; junction bases with no gene match: 6. Germline V gene data show CDR1 as SNHLY and CDR2 as FYNNEI. The length of the CDR3 is 14 residues. CDR3 amino acids: CASSGSGVADTQYF. The CDR3 nucleotides read TGTGCCAGCAGCGGTAGCGGGGTGGCAGATACGCAGTATTTT.

J is TRBJ2-3 and V is TRBV29-1, with TRBD2 matching over 7 bases. V trimming: 7 bases; J trimming: 2 bases; junction bases outside the gene matches: 6. The V gene's germline CDR1 is SQVTM and CDR2 ANQGSEA. This CDR3 has 13 residues. CDR3: CSAGRVLTDTQYF. CDR3 sequence (DNA): TGCAGCGCTGGGAGGGTCCTCACAGATACGCAGTATTTT.

The J gene is TRBJ2-4, the V gene TRBV20-1, with D uncertain. This CDR3 has 13 amino acids. Germline CDR1 reads DFQATT; CDR2 reads SNEGSKA (reference sequence). Deletions cut 6 bases from V and 0 bases from J, with 9 bases between. The CDR3 coding sequence is TGCAGTGCCATGTGTCCAGCCAAAAACATTCAGTACTTC. This gives the protein CSAMCPAKNIQYF.

The chain combines TRBV20-1 with TRBJ2-2, with 14 positions matching TRBD2. V dropped 3 bases and J dropped 9; count of bases not matched to a gene: 3. This CDR3 has 14 residues. Looked up from germline, CDR1 is DFQATT and CDR2 is SNEGSKA (reference sequence). The CDR3 spells CSARGTSGSWELFF. As DNA, the CDR3 is TGCAGTGCTAGGGGGACTAGCGGGAGCTGGGAGCTGTTTTTT.

This clonotype turned up a few times. The chain employs TRBV7-2 and TRBJ2-5, with a possible D match to TRBD2 (6 bases). The CDR3 has 15 amino acids. Germline V lookup: CDR1 SGHTA, CDR2 FQGNSA. Between the trimmed V and J ends, which lost 5 bases and 2 bases, there was a span of 15 bases. The CDR3 is CASSAVGRGQETQYF. DNA of the CDR3: TGTGCCAGCAGCGCCGTAGGACGGGGGCAAGAGACCCAGTACTTC.

V and J are TRBV6-5 and TRBJ2-7; D remains unclear. The CDR3 consists of 12 residues. V shed 0 bases and J shed 6 bases, with 6 bases lying between them. Germline CDR1 and CDR2: MNHEY and SVGAGI. The CDR3 coding sequence is TGTGCCAGCAGTTACTCGGGGTTCGAGCAGTACTTC. Amino acids: CASSYSGFEQYF.

The V and J genes are TRBV11-2 and TRBJ2-6, with 7 nucleotides matching TRBD1. The CDR3 consists of 18 residues. V gave up 5 bases and J gave up 3 bases; unmatched junction bases: 13. Per germline, CDR1 SGHAT and CDR2 FQNNGV. The CDR3 nucleotides are TGTGCCAGCAGCCCCGAGGGACAGACCTTAAGTGGGGCCAACGTCCTGACTTTC. It yields the protein CASSPEGQTLSGANVLTF.

The chain couples TRBV20-1 to TRBJ1-4; possible D gene TRBD1, 6 bases. Germline CDR1 DFQATT, CDR2 SNEGSKA (reference sequence). CDR3 length: 13 amino acids. The ends were cut back, 7 bases at V and 6 bases at J, with 15 bases in the middle. CDR3 in amino acids: CSVLGGGDEKLFF. CDR3 sequence (DNA): TGCAGTGTTTTGGGGGGCGGGGATGAAAAACTGTTTTTT.

This clonotype was recorded only once. The rearrangement uses TRBV19 and TRBJ2-1, with 9 nucleotides matching TRBD1. The CDR3 covers 16 residues. With V trimmed by 5 bases and J by 8 bases, 13 bases remained unmatched. Germline V lookup: CDR1 LNHDA, CDR2 SQIVND (reference sequence). CDR3 sequence: CASSLDRDRVTDEQFF. CDR3 nucleotide sequence: TGTGCCAGTAGTTTGGACCGGGACAGGGTCACGGATGAGCAGTTCTTC.

In this sample, this clonotype turned up once. This chain links TRBV7-9 with TRBJ1-5, with a possible D match to TRBD1 (5 bases). The CDR3 spans 18 residues. CDR1 is SEHNR and CDR2 is FQNEAQ in the germline V gene (reference sequence). V lost 1 base, J lost 9 bases, and 25 bases lay in between. The DNA for the CDR3 is TGTGCCAGCAGCTTAGGATGGGAGGTGGCAGGGTACGATTCGCCCCAGCATTTT. It yields the protein CASSLGWEVAGYDSPQHF.

With respect to this clonotype: A read error may account for a junction end that differs from germline. The chain joins TRBV4-2 to TRBJ2-3; D is perhaps TRBD2 (6 bases). CDR3 length equals 16 residues. CDR1 LGHNA and CDR2 YNFKEQ come from the germline V gene. CDR3 DNA sequence: TGTGCCAGCAGCCAAGCTTCCGGAACTAGCATAGATACGCAGTATTTT. It specifies CASSQASGTSIDTQYF.

J is TRBJ2-3 and V is TRBV7-2; D perhaps matches TRBD2 (6 bases). Germline loops: CDR1 SGHTA, CDR2 FQGNSA. CDR3 length: 16 residues. Between the trimmed V and J ends, which lost 2 bases and 2 bases, there was a span of 14 bases. The DNA for the CDR3 is TGTGCCAGCAGCTTAATCCGGGGGTTTGCCACAGATACGCAGTATTTT. Amino acids: CASSLIRGFATDTQYF.